A selection of T cell receptor beta chains follows, all from one sample in a study of T cells in Graves' hyperthyroidism and ophthalmopathy. TCRdb reanalysed the multiplex PCR reads using MiXCR and keeps one entry per CDR3 protein. Among 490,000 or so distinct CDR3 sequences, about 20% were seen once, and the ten largest hold under 55%. The sequenced sample was blood. The receptors originated from a woman in her seventies with Graves' ophthalmopathy. CDR3s include the opening cysteine and the closing phenylalanine or tryptophan. D genes are given only for firm matches. The size entry is marked missing in some rows and otherwise reads once, few, many or a size class.

CDR3	DNA	D	V	J	size
CASSLGGEQFF	TGTGCCAGCAGCTTGGGGGGTGAGCAGTTCTTC	-	TRBV11-2	TRBJ2-1	many
CASSSQGAIGEKLFF	TGTGCCAGCAGCTCGCAGGGGGCAATAGGCGAAAAACTGTTTTTT	TRBD1	TRBV2	TRBJ1-4	-
CSVELGTDTQYF	TGCAGCGTAGAGTTGGGCACAGATACGCAGTATTTT	-	TRBV29-1	TRBJ2-3	-
CASSLGFEEKLFF	TGTGCCAGCAGCTTAGGGTTTGAAGAAAAACTGTTTTTT	-	TRBV7-2	TRBJ1-4	many
CASRAVSSYEQYF	TGTGCCAGCAGGGCGGTCAGCTCCTACGAGCAGTACTTC	-	TRBV12-3/TRBV12-4	TRBJ2-7	many
CASSFRGVADTQYF	TGCGCCAGCAGCTTTCGGGGAGTCGCAGATACGCAGTATTTT	-	TRBV5-1	TRBJ2-3	-
CASSRTGAIPGANVLTF	TGTGCCAGCAGCCGGACAGGGGCCATCCCTGGGGCCAACGTCCTGACTTTC	TRBD1	TRBV7-2	TRBJ2-6	-
CASRDRGGWNTEAFF	TGTGCCAGCAGGGACCGGGGGGGTTGGAACACTGAAGCTTTCTTT	-	TRBV2	TRBJ1-1	many
CASSLSGTIPYEQYF	TGTGCCAGCAGCTTAAGTGGGACTATACCATACGAGCAGTACTTC	TRBD2	TRBV7-2	TRBJ2-7	few
CASSLVGSLHNEQFF	TGTGCCAGCAGCTTGGTAGGTTCTTTACACAATGAGCAGTTCTTC	-	TRBV13	TRBJ2-1	few